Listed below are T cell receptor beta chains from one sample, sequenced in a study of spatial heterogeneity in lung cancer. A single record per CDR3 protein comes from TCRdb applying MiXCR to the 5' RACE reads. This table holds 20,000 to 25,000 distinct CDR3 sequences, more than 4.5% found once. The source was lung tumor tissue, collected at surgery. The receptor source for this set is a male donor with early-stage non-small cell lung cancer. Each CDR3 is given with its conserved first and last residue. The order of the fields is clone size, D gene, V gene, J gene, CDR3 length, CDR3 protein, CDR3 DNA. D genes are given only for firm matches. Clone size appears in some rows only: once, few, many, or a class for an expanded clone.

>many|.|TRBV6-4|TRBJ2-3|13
CASSRNPTDTQYF
TGTGCCAGCAGTCGAAACCCCACAGATACGCAGTATTTT
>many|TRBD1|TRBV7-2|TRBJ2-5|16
CASSLGTGGSQETQYF
TGTGCCAGCAGCTTAGGGACAGGGGGAAGTCAGGAGACCCAGTACTTC
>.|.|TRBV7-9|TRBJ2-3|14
CASRQGGNTDTQYF
TGTGCCAGCAGACAAGGTGGGAACACAGATACGCAGTATTTT
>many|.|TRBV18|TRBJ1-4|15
CASSPDGLSNEKLFF
TGTGCCAGCTCACCAGACGGGCTTTCAAATGAAAAACTGTTTTTT
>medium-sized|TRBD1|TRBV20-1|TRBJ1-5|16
CSASGDRVSFAQPQHF
TGCAGTGCTAGTGGGGACAGGGTTAGTTTTGCTCAGCCCCAGCATTTT
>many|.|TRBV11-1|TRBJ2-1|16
CASGVSGGEVNNEQFF
TGTGCCAGCGGTGTAAGCGGTGGGGAAGTAAACAATGAGCAGTTCTTC
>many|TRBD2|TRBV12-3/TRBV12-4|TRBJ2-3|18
CASSLARLAGASTDTQYF
TGTGCCAGCAGTTTAGCCAGACTAGCGGGGGCCAGCACAGATACGCAGTATTTT
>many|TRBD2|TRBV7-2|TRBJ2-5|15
CASSLVPGGEETQYF
TGTGCCAGCAGCTTAGTGCCCGGGGGGGAAGAGACCCAGTACTTC
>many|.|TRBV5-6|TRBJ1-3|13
CASSLARGNTIYF
TGTGCCAGCAGCTTGGCCAGGGGAAACACCATATATTTT
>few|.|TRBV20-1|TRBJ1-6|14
CSARRTALNSPLHF
TGCAGTGCTAGAAGGACAGCCCTTAATTCACCCCTCCACTTT
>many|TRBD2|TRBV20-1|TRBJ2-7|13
CSAPAGERYEQYF
TGCAGTGCCCCAGCGGGAGAGAGGTACGAGCAGTACTTC
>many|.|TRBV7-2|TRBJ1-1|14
CASLPGRTNTEAFF
TGTGCCAGCCTCCCTGGGAGAACGAACACTGAAGCTTTCTTT
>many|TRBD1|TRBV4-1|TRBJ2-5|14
CASSQPDREETQYF
TGCGCCAGCAGCCAACCGGACAGGGAAGAGACCCAGTACTTC
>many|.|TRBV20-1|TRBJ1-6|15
CSARGGSSYNSPLHF
TGCAGTGCTAGAGGGGGGAGCTCCTATAATTCACCCCTCCACTTT
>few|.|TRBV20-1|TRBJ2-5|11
CSARTRKTQYF
TGCAGTGCTCGAACTAGGAAGACCCAGTACTTC